This T cell receptor beta chain was captured in a study of blood T cell repertoires in COVID-19. From germline, CDR1 is SGHTA and CDR2 FQGNSA. With V trimmed by 5 bases and J by 2 bases, 8 bases remained unmatched. The CDR3 is made up of 15 amino acids. Some clones are missing from TCRdb's copy, which holds only in-frame ones; the method was immunoSEQ multiplex PCR. The data show roughly 280,000 clones, under 95% seen once. The rearrangement uses TRBV7-2 and TRBJ1-2; 7 positions match TRBD1. Sequencing used PBMCs or T cells enriched from blood (not recorded which). The TCR was taken from a man aged 35 to 55 who had been exposed to COVID-19. The CDR3 coding sequence is TGTGCCAGCAGCCCCAACCCGACAGGGAACTATGGCTACACCTTC. This codes for CASSPNPTGNYGYTF.